This T cell receptor beta chain was sequenced during a study of blood T cell repertoires in COVID-19. At the level of the study: Whether acute or convalescent, the COVID-19 samples came from the United States, Italy and Spain.

Original analysis: Researchers report that nucleated cell counts were estimated from reference gene primer amplification. TCRdb keeps only in-frame clones here, not all; method: immunoSEQ multiplex PCR. The V and J calls and clone size are taken from that table; D and trimming were inferred from the DNA. This table holds 200,000 to 250,000 clones, 88% found once. Comments on this clone: Within the sample, other DNA sequences also encode this same CDR3.

Residents of about 25 US areas, aged about 18 to 89 years, made up the participants. Grouping used clinical history reported by participants in a survey and questionnaire. The trim removed 6 bases at V and 7 bases at J, leaving 2 bases unmatched. CDR3 length: 13 residues. The germline CDR1 and CDR2 sequences are MNHEY and SVGAGI. The receptor was derived from a woman in her forties or fifties with acute COVID-19. The specimen sequenced was PBMCs or T cells enriched from blood (not recorded which). The gene calls are TRBV6-5 and TRBJ1-6, with 8 bases identical to TRBD1. CDR3 nucleotide sequence: TGTGCCAGCAGCCGGACAGGGAATTCACCCCTCCACTTT. It codes for CASSRTGNSPLHF.